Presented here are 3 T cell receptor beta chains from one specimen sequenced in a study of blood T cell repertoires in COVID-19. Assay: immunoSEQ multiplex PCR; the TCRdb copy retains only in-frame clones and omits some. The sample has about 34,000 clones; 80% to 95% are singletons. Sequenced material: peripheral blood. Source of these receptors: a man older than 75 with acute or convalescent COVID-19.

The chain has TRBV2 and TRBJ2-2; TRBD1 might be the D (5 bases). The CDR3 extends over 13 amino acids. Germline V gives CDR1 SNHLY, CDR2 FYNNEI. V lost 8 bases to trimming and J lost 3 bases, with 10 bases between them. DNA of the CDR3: TGTGCCAGCCGGCAGGGTCACACCGGGGAGCTGTTTTTT. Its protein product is CASRQGHTGELFF.

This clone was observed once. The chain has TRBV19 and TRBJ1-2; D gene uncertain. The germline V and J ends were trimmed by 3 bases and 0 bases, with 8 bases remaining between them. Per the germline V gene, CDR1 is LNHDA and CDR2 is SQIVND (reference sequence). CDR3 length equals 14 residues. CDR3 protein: CASSIRGANYGYTF. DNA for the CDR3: TGTGCCAGTAGTATCCGCGGTGCTAACTATGGCTACACCTTC. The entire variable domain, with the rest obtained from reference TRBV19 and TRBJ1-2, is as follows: DGGITQSPKYLFRKEGQNVTLSCEQNLNHDAMYWYRQDPGQGLRLIYYSQIVNDFQKGDIAEGYSVSREKKESFPLTVTSAQKNPTAFYLCASSIRGANYGYTFGSGTRLTVV.

The DNA of the CDR3 is TGTGCCATCAGTGAGGTAGAGGGACTAGCAAGGGACGAGCAGTACTTC. Residues: CAISEVEGLARDEQYF. This sequence joins TRBV10-3 and TRBJ2-7, with 9 bases that match TRBD2. V was pared by 2 bases and J by 5 bases, with 10 bases of the junction left unmatched. Germline V gives CDR1 ENHRY, CDR2 SYGVKD. This CDR3 spans 16 amino acids.